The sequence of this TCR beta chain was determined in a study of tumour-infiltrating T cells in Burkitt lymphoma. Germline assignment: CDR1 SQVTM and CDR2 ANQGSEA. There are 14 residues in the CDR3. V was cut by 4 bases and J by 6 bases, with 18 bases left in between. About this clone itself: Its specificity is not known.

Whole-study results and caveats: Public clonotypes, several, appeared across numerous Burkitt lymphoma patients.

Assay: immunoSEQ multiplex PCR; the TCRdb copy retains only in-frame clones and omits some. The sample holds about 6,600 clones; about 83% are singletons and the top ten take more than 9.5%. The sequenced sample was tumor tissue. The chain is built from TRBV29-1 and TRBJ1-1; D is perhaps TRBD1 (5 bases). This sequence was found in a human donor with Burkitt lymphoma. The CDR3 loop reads CSVALGGGGAEAFF. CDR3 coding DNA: TGCAGCGTTGCACTTGGGGGAGGAGGGGCTGAAGCTTTCTTT.